The T cell receptor beta chain described here comes from a study of glioma-infiltrating T cells. The CDR3 extends over 14 amino acids. V was pared by 2 bases and J by 7 bases, with 9 bases between. CDR1 and CDR2 (germline): MNHNY, SVGAGI (reference sequence). TCR alpha and beta CDR3 regions were amplified from RNA using iRepertoire nested multiplex PCR. TCRdb re-analysed the multiplex PCR reads in MiXCR, keeping a single row per CDR3 protein. Among about 140,000 distinct CDR3 sequences listed, 30% to 40% were seen once. The source is a human donor with low-grade glioma or glioblastoma, undergoing nonglioma brain surgery, or in good health (not recorded which). Sequences were obtained from glioma tissue, nonneoplastic brain tissue, or PBMCs (not recorded which). The chain recombines TRBV6-6 with TRBJ1-6; unclear D gene. The CDR3 DNA follows: TGTGCCAGCAGTTACGAGGTCCGGAATTCACCCCTCCACTTT. This encodes CASSYEVRNSPLHF.